Given below is one T cell receptor (beta chain) in context. Trimming took 5 bases from V and 6 from J, leaving 17 bases between them. Germline V gene sequence: CDR1 MNHEY, CDR2 SMNVEV (reference sequence). The CDR3 consists of 14 residues. Clones were sequenced by immunoSEQ multiplex PCR, and TCRdb holds only the in-frame ones, with some missing. The table includes about 65,000 clones, around 94% detected once. These data are taken from a study of T cell changes during pregnancy in multiple sclerosis. Sequencing was performed on CD8+ T cells from peripheral blood mononuclear cells, taken in the third trimester of pregnancy. The receptor comes from a female donor in good health, enrolled as a control in a pregnancy study. The chain carries TRBV27 and TRBJ2-7; D possibly corresponds to TRBD2 (5 bases). The CDR3: CASSNAGLPSEQYF. The CDR3 DNA sequence: TGTGCCAGCAGTAATGCTGGACTGCCAAGCGAGCAGTACTTC.